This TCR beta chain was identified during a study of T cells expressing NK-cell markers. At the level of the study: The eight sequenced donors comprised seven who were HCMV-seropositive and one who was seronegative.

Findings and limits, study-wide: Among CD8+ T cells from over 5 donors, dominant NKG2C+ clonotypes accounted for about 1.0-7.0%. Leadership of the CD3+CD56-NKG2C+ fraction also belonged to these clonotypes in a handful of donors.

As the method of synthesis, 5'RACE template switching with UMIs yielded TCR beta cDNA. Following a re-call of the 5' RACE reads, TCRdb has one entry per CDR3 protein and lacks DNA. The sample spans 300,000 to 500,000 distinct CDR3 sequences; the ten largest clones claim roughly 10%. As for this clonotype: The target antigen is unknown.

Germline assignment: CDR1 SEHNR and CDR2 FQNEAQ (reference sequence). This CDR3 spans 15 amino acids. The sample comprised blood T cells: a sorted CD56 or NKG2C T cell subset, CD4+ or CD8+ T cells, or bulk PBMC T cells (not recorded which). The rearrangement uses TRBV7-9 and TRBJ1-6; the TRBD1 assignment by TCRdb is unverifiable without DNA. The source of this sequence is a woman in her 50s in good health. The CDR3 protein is CASSLAGGDNSPLHF.